The subject of this entry is one T cell receptor (beta chain). The data were taken from a study of blood T cell repertoires in COVID-19. Study overall: COVID-19 samples from acute and convalescent phases originated in the United States, Italy and Spain. The analysed material was cDNA or gDNA that came from T cells, B-cell-depleted T cells, or PBMCs.

The CDR3 extends over 14 amino acids. Losses at the gene ends were 6 bases for V and 6 bases for J; bases not matched to a gene: 10. In germline, CDR1 is SNHLY, CDR2 FYNNEI. As processed by the authors: Researchers report that nucleated cell counts were estimated from reference gene primer amplification. The data were produced by immunoSEQ multiplex PCR, yet TCRdb's version contains in-frame clones alone and is incomplete. D and trimming come from the DNA, and the V and J calls and clone size come from that table. The sample lists approximately 240,000 clones; 79% were seen once. Sequencing was done on a sample of peripheral blood. The receptor comes from a woman in her 40s with active or convalescent COVID-19. The V call is TRBV2, the J call TRBJ2-7; the match to TRBD1 covers 8 bases. For the CDR3, the DNA is TGTGCCAGCAGCCCCGACAGGGGATTTGGCGAGCAGTACTTC. Its translation is CASSPDRGFGEQYF.